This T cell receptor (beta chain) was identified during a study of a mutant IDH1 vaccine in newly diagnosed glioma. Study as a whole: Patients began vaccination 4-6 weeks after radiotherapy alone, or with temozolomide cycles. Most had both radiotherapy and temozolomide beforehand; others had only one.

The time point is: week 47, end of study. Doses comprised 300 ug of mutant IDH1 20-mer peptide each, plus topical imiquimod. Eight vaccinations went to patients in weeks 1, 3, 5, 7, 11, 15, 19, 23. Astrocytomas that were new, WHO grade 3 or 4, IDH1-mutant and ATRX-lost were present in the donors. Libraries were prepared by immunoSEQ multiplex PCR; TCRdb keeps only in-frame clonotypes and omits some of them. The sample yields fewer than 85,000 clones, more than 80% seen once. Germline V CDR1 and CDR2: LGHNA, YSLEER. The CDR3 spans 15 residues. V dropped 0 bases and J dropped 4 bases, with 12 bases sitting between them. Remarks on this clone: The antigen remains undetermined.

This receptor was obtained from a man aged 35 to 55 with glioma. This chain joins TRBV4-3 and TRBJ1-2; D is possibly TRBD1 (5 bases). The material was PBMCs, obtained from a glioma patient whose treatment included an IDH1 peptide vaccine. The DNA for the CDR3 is TGCGCCAGCAGCCAAGATGGGGGGGGTGCCTATGGCTACACCTTC. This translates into CASSQDGGGAYGYTF.